This section outlines one T cell receptor beta chain sequence together with its context. Its antigen is as yet unknown. J gave up 13 bases and V 3 bases, and 8 bases lay outside the gene matches. Germline values: CDR1 SGHDT, CDR2 YYEEEE. This CDR3 contains 13 residues. Assay runs were performed at deep level. About 30,000 T cell genomes (roughly 0.2 ug DNA) went into each sorted-subset replicate. Clones were sequenced by immunoSEQ multiplex PCR, and TCRdb holds only the in-frame ones, with some missing. The table shows hundreds of thousands of clones, with approximately 95% occurring only once. The sample belongs to a study of shared clonotypes between healthy human individuals. CD45RO-negative, CCR7-positively selected cells formed the naive CD8 fraction, excluding terminally differentiated effector memory CD45RA+ cells. Adult Caucasians living in Nashville, Tennessee made up all of the donors. Whole-study findings and limits: Against clonotypes common to all four donors, non-shared ones had lower generation probabilities.

The specimen sequenced was naive CD8+ T cells sorted from blood. The receptor comes from a woman aged 25 to 39 in good health. The rearrangement links TRBV5-6 to TRBJ1-5; 9 nucleotides align to TRBD1. CDR3 nucleotide sequence: TGTGCCAGCAGCTACCTGGGACAGGGAGAACAGCATTTT. Translation: CASSYLGQGEQHF.